The source of this T cell receptor (beta chain) is a study of early T cells in non-severe SARS-CoV-2 infection. Study overall: With bulk RNA from unsorted whole blood as input, sequencing yielded unpaired chains. Study outcomes and limitations: There was a bias toward anti-spike CD8 responses in VDJdb matching, which missed private and CD4 specificities.

About this clonotype itself: Its matching antigen is unknown.

The CDR3 has 16 residues. Germline CDR1 KGHSH, CDR2 LQKENI. V shed 3 bases, J shed 8 bases, and the junction held 9 bases outside the gene matches. As part of library construction, unique molecular identifiers were attached to individual cDNA molecules. TCRdb re-derived calls from the 5' RACE reads in MiXCR, one entry per CDR3 protein. There are more than 65,000 distinct CDR3 sequences in the sample; 13% to 15% occur only once, and approximately 3.8% lies in the top ten. The chain joins TRBV18 to TRBJ2-1, with TRBD2 identical over 11 bases. The source of this sequence is an adult who was a healthcare worker with PCR-confirmed SARS-CoV-2 infection or an uninfected control (not recorded which). The specimen comprised whole blood, sampled at baseline. CDR3 in amino acids: CASSPLHGTSGDEQFF. The CDR3 nucleotides read TGTGCCAGCTCACCCCTCCATGGGACTAGCGGAGATGAGCAGTTCTTC.